The 14 T cell receptor beta chains below come from one sample, sequenced in a study of tissue T cells after allogeneic stem cell transplantation. Time point in this sample: mouse harvest day 7 after allogeneic transplant. Each mouse received 10^7 T-cell-depleted marrow cells plus 10^6 splenic CD5+ T cells by tail vein. Here immunoSEQ multiplex PCR was the method, and the copy in TCRdb shows in-frame clones only, minus some. Altogether 10,000 or so clones are present, more than 30% being singletons, with the ten largest covering 1.8%. Sequenced: skin. The receptors stem from a female BALB/c mouse given C57BL/6 T cells with graft-versus-host disease after an allogeneic hematopoietic cell transplant.

In the case of this clone: Mouse names are used for the genes. From the germline J gene comes the end of the CDR3, since the read stops 1 residue before it. This chain connects TRBV3 to TRBJ2-3; TRBD1 matches 9 bases. CDR1 SNHLY and CDR2 FYNGKV come from the germline V gene (reference sequence). The CDR3 has 15 amino acids. J gave up 1 base and V 3 bases, and 2 bases lay outside the gene matches. CDR3 bases read: TGTGCCAGCAGCTTCCGGGACAGGGGTGCAGAAACGCTGTAT. The encoded protein is CASSFRDRGAETLY. The whole CDR3 sequence reads CASSFRDRGAETLYF.

About this clone itself: Gene names and germline refer to mouse. The read falls 1 residue short of the CDR3 end, and the missing part is taken from the germline J gene. V is TRBV24 and J is TRBJ2-5; 7 nucleotides align to TRBD1. Germline CDR1 and CDR2: KGHTA and FRNEEI. The CDR3 covers 15 residues. Trimming removed 1 base from V and 8 bases from J; junction bases left unmatched: 9. The sequenced CDR3 bases are TGTGCCAGCAGTCTGTTTCTCGACAGGGAAGGCACCCAGTAC. It yields the protein CASSLFLDREGTQY. From start to end, the CDR3 is CASSLFLDREGTQYF.

This clone has more than one count but fewer than ten. Mouse gene names apply. The CDR3 extends 1 residue past the end of the read, so its final part is completed from the germline J gene. The chain employs TRBV26 and TRBJ2-7; weak D call: TRBD1 (5 bases). Germline CDR1 reads KGHPV; CDR2 reads FQNQEV (reference sequence). The germline V and J ends were trimmed by 3 bases and 4 bases, with 7 bases remaining between them. The CDR3 consists of 12 residues. CDR3 loop: CASSLDSYEQYF. CDR3 bases read: TGTGCCAGCAGTCTTGACAGTTATGAACAGTAC.

Points on this clone: Gene names denote mouse genes. The CDR3 is cut off 1 residue early in the read; its end comes from the germline J gene. The chain is built from TRBV19 and TRBJ2-1; D might be TRBD2 (7 bases). Germline CDR1 reads FNHDT; CDR2 reads SITEND (reference sequence). CDR3 length equals 14 residues. V was clipped by 2 bases and J by 4 bases, with 10 bases between them. The part of the CDR3 DNA that was read is TGTGCCAGCAGTATTGGGGGGCGATATGCTGAGCAGTTC. It encodes CASSIGGRYAEQF. The full CDR3 sequence reads CASSIGGRYAEQFF.

Regarding this clone: Mouse germline and gene names are used. With the read ending 1 residue before the CDR3 end, the germline J gene is used to fill in that end. V and J are TRBV26 and TRBJ1-1, with 8 bases lining up with TRBD1. Trimming took 2 bases from V and 10 from J; bases not matched to a gene: 3. In germline, CDR1 is KGHPV, CDR2 FQNQEV (reference sequence). The CDR3 extends over 12 amino acids. The covered CDR3 bases are TGTGCCAGCAGTCTGGTACAGGGGGGAGTCTTC. Its translation: CASSLVQGGVF. In full, the CDR3 reads CASSLVQGGVFF.

The table lists this clone with a few counts. Gene names refer to mouse genes. Read sequence stops 1 residue before the CDR3 end, and the germline J gene provides the missing end. The chain links TRBV26 to TRBJ1-3, with D possibly matching TRBD1 (6 bases). CDR1 KGHPV and CDR2 FQNQEV come from the germline V gene (reference sequence). Deletions cut 0 bases from V and 6 bases from J, with 9 bases between. The CDR3 extends over 14 amino acids. The CDR3 bases that were read are TGTGCCAGCAGTCTGTCCTGGGACAAAAATACGCTCTAT. Its protein is CASSLSWDKNTLY. From start to end, the CDR3 is CASSLSWDKNTLYF.

About this clone: Gene names are mouse gene names. The read stops 1 residue short of the end of the CDR3; the missing end is completed from the germline J gene. Other DNA sequences in this sample translate to the same CDR3. The chain uses TRBV3 and TRBJ2-5, with 10 bases lining up with TRBD2. In germline, CDR1 is SNHLY, CDR2 FYNGKV (reference sequence). Trimming at V came to 5 bases and at J to 6 bases, leaving 8 bases not matched to a gene. The CDR3 covers 15 residues. CDR3 bases read: TGTGCCAGCAGCCCTCTGGGGGGGCGCGGGGACACCCAGTAC. Translating it yields CASSPLGGRGDTQY. The CDR3 as a whole reads CASSPLGGRGDTQYF.

This clone is labeled medium-sized. The gene names here belong to mouse. The read ends 1 residue before the CDR3 terminus; that terminus is restored from the germline J gene. The chain joins TRBV12-2 to TRBJ1-6, with no clear D. TRBJ1-6 is known as an ORF, though its function is uncertain. V lost 2 bases and J lost 5, with 3 bases in between. The CDR3 has 12 amino acids. Germline V gene lookup returns CDR1 SGHLS and CDR2 HYDKME. The CDR3 sequence is CASSHNNSPLYF. The CDR3 bases that were read are TGTGCCAGCTCTCACAATAATTCGCCCCTCTAC.

This clone was seen a handful of times. All gene names here are mouse names. The CDR3 goes on 1 residue after the read ends, and that part is filled in from the germline J gene. This specimen includes other DNA sequences encoding the same CDR3. This sequence joins TRBV26 and TRBJ2-7, with 10 bases aligning to TRBD1. Germline CDR1 is KGHPV and CDR2 is FQNQEV (reference sequence). V gave up 4 bases and J gave up 4 bases; unmatched junction bases: 1. The CDR3 extends over 13 amino acids. Partial CDR3 DNA: TGTGCCAGCAGTCCGGGACAGGGGTATGAACAGTAC. Encoded protein: CASSPGQGYEQY. From start to end, the CDR3 is CASSPGQGYEQYF.

About this clone: The gene names here belong to mouse. The read ends 1 residue before the CDR3 terminus; that terminus is restored from the germline J gene. The chain has TRBV4 and TRBJ2-5; 8 bases are shared with TRBD2. Losses at the gene ends were 3 bases for V and 2 bases for J; bases not matched to a gene: 4. CDR3 length: 15 amino acids. The germline CDR1 and CDR2 sequences are LGHDT and YNNKQL (reference sequence). The sequenced part of the CDR3 DNA is TGTGCCAGCAGCTATTGGGGGGGGCTCCAAGACACCCAGTAC. It yields the protein CASSYWGGLQDTQY. The CDR3, in full, reads CASSYWGGLQDTQYF.

Remarks on this clone: Gene labels here are mouse ones. The read terminates 1 residue ahead of where the CDR3 ends, so the germline J gene completes it. The chain has TRBV1 and TRBJ2-3, with 8 bases fitting TRBD1. The V gene's germline CDR1 is NSQYPW and CDR2 LRSPGD (reference sequence). The CDR3 is 16 amino acids. V lost 0 bases to trimming and J lost 2 bases; unmatched junction nucleotides: 4. The CDR3 here is CTCSADRGRVAETLYF. The CDR3 bases that were read are TGCACCTGCAGTGCAGACAGGGGGCGCGTTGCAGAAACGCTGTAT.

About this clone: The gene symbols are mouse symbols. The CDR3 end falls 1 residue outside the read, so it is completed with the germline J gene. V gene TRBV26 combines with J gene TRBJ2-4, with D hard to call. The V end lost 3 bases, the J end lost 0 bases, and 10 bases lay between the germline ends. This CDR3 region has 15 residues. Germline V gene data show CDR1 as KGHPV and CDR2 as FQNQEV (reference sequence). This CDR3 is CASSLQPNSQNTLYF. The DNA read from the CDR3 is TGTGCCAGCAGTCTCCAGCCAAATAGTCAAAACACCTTGTAC.

In regard to this clone: The germline and genes are mouse ones. Sequencing ends 1 residue short of the CDR3 end; the germline J gene provides the rest. This chain joins TRBV12-2 and TRBJ2-1, with 13 bases identical to TRBD2. Germline V gene lookup returns CDR1 SGHLS and CDR2 HYDKME. The CDR3 runs to 14 residues. V shed 4 bases, J shed 7 bases, and the junction held 3 bases outside the gene matches. CDR3 region: CASSPGLGGAEQFF. The CDR3 DNA, read in part, is TGTGCCAGCTCCCCGGGACTGGGGGGGGCTGAGCAGTTC.

With regard to this clone: Gene labels here are mouse ones. The read halts 1 residue ahead of the CDR3 end, with the missing end drawn from the germline J gene. The rearrangement joins TRBV26 to TRBJ2-5; the D gene is possibly TRBD1 (6 bases). V shed 6 bases and J shed 0 bases, with 10 bases lying between them. CDR3 length: 14 residues. The V gene's germline CDR1 is KGHPV and CDR2 FQNQEV (reference sequence). The sequenced CDR3 bases are TGTGCCAGCAGGCCGGGACACAACCAAGACACCCAGTAC. Translation: CASRPGHNQDTQY. The complete CDR3 protein is CASRPGHNQDTQYF.